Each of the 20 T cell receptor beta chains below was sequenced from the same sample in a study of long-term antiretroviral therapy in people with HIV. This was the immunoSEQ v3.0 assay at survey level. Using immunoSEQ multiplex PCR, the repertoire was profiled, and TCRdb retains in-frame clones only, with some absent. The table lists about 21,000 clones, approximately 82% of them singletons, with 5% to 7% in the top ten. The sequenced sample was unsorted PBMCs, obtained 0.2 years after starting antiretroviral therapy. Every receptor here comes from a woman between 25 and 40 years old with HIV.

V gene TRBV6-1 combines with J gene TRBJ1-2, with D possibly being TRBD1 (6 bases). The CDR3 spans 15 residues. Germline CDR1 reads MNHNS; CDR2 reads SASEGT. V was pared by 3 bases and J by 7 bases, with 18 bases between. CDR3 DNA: TGTGCCAGCAGTGATGATTCCGCAGGGGCGGGTGGCTACACCTTC. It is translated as CASSDDSAGAGGYTF.

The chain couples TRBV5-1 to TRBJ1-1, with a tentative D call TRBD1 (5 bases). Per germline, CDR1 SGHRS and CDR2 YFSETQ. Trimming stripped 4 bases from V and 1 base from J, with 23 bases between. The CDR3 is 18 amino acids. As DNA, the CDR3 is TGCGCCAGCAGCGTATCTACAAGGGGCTGGTCCCCGAACACTGAAGCTTTCTTT. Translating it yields CASSVSTRGWSPNTEAFF.

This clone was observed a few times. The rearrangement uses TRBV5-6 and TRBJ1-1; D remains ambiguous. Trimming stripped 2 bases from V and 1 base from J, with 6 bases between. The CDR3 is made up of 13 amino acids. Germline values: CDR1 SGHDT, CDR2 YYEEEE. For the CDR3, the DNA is TGTGCCAGCAGCTTTACGACGAACACTGAAGCTTTCTTT. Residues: CASSFTTNTEAFF.

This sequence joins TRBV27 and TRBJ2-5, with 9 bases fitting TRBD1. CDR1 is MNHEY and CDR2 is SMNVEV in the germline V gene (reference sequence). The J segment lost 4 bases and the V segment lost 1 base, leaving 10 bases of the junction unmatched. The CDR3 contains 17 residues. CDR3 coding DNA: TGTGCCAGCAGTTTATATTTAAAGACAGGGGGACTAGAGACCCAGTACTTC. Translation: CASSLYLKTGGLETQYF.

CDR3 DNA sequence: TGTGCCAGCAGCTTACAGTCGGGCCTGAAAGAGACCCAGTACTTC. Encoded protein: CASSLQSGLKETQYF. V usage is TRBV7-2 and J usage is TRBJ2-5; D remains ambiguous. Germline V gene lookup returns CDR1 SGHTA and CDR2 FQGNSA. The germline V and J ends were trimmed by 2 bases and 3 bases, with 13 bases remaining between them. CDR3 size: 15 residues.

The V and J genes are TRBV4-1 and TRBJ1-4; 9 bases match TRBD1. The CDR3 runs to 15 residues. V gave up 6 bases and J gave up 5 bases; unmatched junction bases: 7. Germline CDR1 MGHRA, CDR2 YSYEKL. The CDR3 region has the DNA TGCGCCAGCAGGCTCGGACAGGGGCCAAATGAAAAACTGTTTTTT. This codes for CASRLGQGPNEKLFF.

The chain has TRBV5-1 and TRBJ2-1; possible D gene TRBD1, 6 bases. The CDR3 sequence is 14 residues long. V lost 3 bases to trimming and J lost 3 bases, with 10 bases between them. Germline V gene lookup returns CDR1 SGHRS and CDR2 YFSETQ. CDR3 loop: CASSSVDSYNEQFF. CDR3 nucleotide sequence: TGCGCCAGCAGCTCGGTGGACAGCTACAATGAGCAGTTCTTC.

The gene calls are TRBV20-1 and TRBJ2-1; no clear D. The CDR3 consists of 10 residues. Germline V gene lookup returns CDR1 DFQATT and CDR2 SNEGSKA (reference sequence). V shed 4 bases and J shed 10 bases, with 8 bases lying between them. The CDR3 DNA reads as TGCAGTGCTATCCCACTCGAGCAGTTCTTC. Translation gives CSAIPLEQFF.

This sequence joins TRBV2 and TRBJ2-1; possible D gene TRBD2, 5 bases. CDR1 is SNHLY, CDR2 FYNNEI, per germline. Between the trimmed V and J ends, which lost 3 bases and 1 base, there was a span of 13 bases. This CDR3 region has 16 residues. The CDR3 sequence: CASSDGIGKSYNEQFF. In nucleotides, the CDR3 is TGTGCCAGCAGTGACGGGATCGGAAAGTCCTACAATGAGCAGTTCTTC.

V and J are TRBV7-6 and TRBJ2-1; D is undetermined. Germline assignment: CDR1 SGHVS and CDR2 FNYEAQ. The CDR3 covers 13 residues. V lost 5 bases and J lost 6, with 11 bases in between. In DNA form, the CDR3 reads TGTGCCAGCAGCCCTGGTGGTCTCAATGAGCAGTTCTTC. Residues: CASSPGGLNEQFF.

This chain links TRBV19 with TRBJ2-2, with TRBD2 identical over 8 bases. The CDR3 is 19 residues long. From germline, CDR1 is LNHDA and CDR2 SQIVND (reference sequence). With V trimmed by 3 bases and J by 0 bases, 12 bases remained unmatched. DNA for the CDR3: TGTGCCAGTAGTATCGGGGGGGCGTGGGGATACGCGAACACCGGGGAGCTGTTTTTT. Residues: CASSIGGAWGYANTGELFF.

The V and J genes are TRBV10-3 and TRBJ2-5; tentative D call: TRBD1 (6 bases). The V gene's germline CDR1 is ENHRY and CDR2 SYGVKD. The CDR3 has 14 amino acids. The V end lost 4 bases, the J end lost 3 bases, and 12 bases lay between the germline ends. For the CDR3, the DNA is TGTGCCATCAGTGGGGGGCCCAATAAAGAGACCCAGTACTTC. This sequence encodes CAISGGPNKETQYF.

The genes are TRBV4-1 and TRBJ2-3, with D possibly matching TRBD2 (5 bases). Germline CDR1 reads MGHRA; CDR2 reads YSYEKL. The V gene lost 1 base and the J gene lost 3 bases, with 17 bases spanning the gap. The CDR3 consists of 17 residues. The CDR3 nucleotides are TGCGCCAGCAGCCAAGGGGCCCTTAGCCGGGGAACAGATACGCAGTATTTT. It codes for CASSQGALSRGTDTQYF.

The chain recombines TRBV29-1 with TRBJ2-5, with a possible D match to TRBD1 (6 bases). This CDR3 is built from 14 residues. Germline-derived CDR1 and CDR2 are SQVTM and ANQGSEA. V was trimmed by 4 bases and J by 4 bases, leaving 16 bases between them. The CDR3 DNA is TGCAGCGTTGGTTTCATTGGCAGGGGAGAGACCCAGTACTTC. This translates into CSVGFIGRGETQYF.

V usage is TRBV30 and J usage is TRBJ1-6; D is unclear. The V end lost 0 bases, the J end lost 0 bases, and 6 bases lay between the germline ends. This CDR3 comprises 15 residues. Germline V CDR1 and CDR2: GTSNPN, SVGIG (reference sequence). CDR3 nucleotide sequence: TGTGCCTGGAGTGTAAGGAGCTCCTATAATTCACCCCTCCACTTT. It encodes CAWSVRSSYNSPLHF.

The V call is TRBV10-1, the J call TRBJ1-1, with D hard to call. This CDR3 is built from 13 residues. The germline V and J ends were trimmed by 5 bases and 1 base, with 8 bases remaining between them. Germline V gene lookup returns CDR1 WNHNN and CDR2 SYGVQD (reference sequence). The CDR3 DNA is TGCGCCAGCAGTATCACGCGGAACACTGAAGCTTTCTTT. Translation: CASSITRNTEAFF.

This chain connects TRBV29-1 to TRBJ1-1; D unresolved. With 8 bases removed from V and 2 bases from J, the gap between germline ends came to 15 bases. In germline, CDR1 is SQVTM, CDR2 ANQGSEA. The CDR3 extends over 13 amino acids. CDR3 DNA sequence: TGCAGCACCCTATACAGCTACAACACTGAAGCTTTCTTT. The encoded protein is CSTLYSYNTEAFF.

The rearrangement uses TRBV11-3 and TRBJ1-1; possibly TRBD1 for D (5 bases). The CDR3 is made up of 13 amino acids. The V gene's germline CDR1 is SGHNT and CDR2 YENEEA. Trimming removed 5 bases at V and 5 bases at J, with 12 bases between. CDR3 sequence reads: CASSLLGGTEAFF. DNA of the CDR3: TGTGCCAGCAGCCTACTTGGGGGGACTGAAGCTTTCTTT.

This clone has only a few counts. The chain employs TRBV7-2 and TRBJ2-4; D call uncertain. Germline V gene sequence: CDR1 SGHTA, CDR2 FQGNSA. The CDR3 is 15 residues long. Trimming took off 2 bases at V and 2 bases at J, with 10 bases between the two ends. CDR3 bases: TGTGCCAGCAGCTTAAGTCCCGGTTCCAAAAACATTCAGTACTTC. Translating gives CASSLSPGSKNIQYF.

The CDR3 spells CASSLQDRSYEQYF. The DNA of the CDR3 is TGTGCCAGCAGTCTTCAGGACAGATCCTACGAGCAGTACTTC. V gene TRBV2 combines with J gene TRBJ2-7; the D gene is possibly TRBD1 (6 bases). The CDR3 covers 14 residues. Germline CDR1 SNHLY, CDR2 FYNNEI. Trimming removed 5 bases from V and 1 base from J, with 12 bases in between.